These T cell receptor beta chains were read from a single sample in a study of T cells expressing NK-cell markers. No DNA is given; TCRdb re-called the 5' RACE reads and lists each CDR3 protein once. The sample yields some 340,000 distinct CDR3 sequences, of which the top ten take up around 5.3%. The material sequenced was blood T cells: a sorted CD56 or NKG2C T cell subset, CD4+ or CD8+ T cells, or bulk PBMC T cells (not recorded which). The receptors originated from a man aged 18 to 69 in good health. Both conserved end residues are part of each CDR3.

>TRBV24-1|TRBJ2-1
CATSEPGGWNNEQFF
>TRBV6-2/TRBV6-3|TRBJ1-5
CASSYGTGTNQPQHF
>TRBV28|TRBJ1-5
CASSPDRSQGNQPQHF
>TRBV9|TRBJ2-5
CASSEIAGRKETQYF
>TRBV27|TRBJ1-5
CASTPGRGSNQPQHF
>TRBV9|TRBJ2-2
CASSVELSGELFF
>TRBV12-3/TRBV12-4|TRBJ2-3
CASSQVAGGLTDTQYF
>TRBV6-2/TRBV6-3|TRBJ2-3
CASSFPLKQGATDTQYF
>TRBV6-1|TRBJ1-2
CASSAFGAVSRLYGYTF
>TRBV6-5|TRBJ1-6
CASSYGRRIGSPLHF
>TRBV6-1|TRBJ1-1
CASQPIGQGTEAFF
>TRBV10-3|TRBJ1-3
CATRDSFSGNTIYF
>TRBV12-5|TRBJ2-1
CASGSRGLSSYNEQFF
>TRBV20-1|TRBJ2-7
CSGSGLAGARPSFEQYF
>TRBV4-2|TRBJ2-5
CASSQEPGQVETQYF
>TRBV12-3/TRBV12-4|TRBJ2-2
CASTSSLERELFF
>TRBV5-1|TRBJ1-2
CASSLATGEPNYGYTF
>TRBV3-1|TRBJ2-7
CASSQDGGTDLLDYEQYF
>TRBV19|TRBJ1-6
CASSHLGQGNNSPLHF
>TRBV20-1|TRBJ2-5
CSANRVGTQYF
>TRBV30|TRBJ2-7
CAWTRDSQAYEQYF
>TRBV10-3|TRBJ1-2
CAISDLGGDSYGYTF